These 20 T cell receptor beta chains were sequenced from one sample in a study of shared clonotypes between healthy human individuals. Some clones are missing from TCRdb's copy, which holds only in-frame ones; the method was immunoSEQ multiplex PCR. The sample has about 1 million clones, more than 60% seen once. Material: memory CD4+ T cells sorted from blood. The sample's subset: CD45RA-negative fraction. The origin of the receptors is a man between 18 and 35 years old in good health.

The chain recombines TRBV4-3 with TRBJ2-3; D is uncertain. The V end was cut by 5 bases, the J end by 3 bases, with 9 bases between. This CDR3 is built from 13 residues. Germline assignment: CDR1 LGHNA and CDR2 YSLEER. For the CDR3, the DNA is TGCGCCAGCAGCATCCTAGGTACAGATACGCAGTATTTT. Protein product: CASSILGTDTQYF.

The chain couples TRBV27 to TRBJ1-2, with D possibly being TRBD1 (5 bases). Germline V CDR1 and CDR2: MNHEY, SMNVEV (reference sequence). The V and J ends lost 8 bases and 5 bases respectively, with 21 bases between them. The CDR3 is 15 amino acids. In nucleotides, the CDR3 is TGTGCCAGCTCAAGCAGGGCCCAAGGAGAATATGGCTACACCTTC. This gives the protein CASSSRAQGEYGYTF.

This clone showed up just once. This sample includes further DNA sequences coding for the same CDR3. V is TRBV9 and J is TRBJ1-5; D gene unclear. Germline V lookup: CDR1 SGDLS, CDR2 YYNGEE. Trimming stripped 2 bases from V and 0 bases from J, with 9 bases between. This CDR3 is built from 15 residues. The CDR3 DNA reads TGTGCCAGCAGCGTCGGCCGCGATAGCAATCAGCCCCAGCATTTT. Protein: CASSVGRDSNQPQHF. Together with reference TRBV9 and TRBJ1-5, the CDR3 gives the full variable domain: DSGVTQTPKHLITATGQRVTLRCSPRSGDLSVYWYQQSLDQGLQFLIQYYNGEERAKGNILERFSAQQFPDLHSELNLSSLELGDSALYFCASSVGRDSNQPQHFGDGTRLSIL.

CDR3 nucleotide sequence: TGTGCCTGGAGTGCAACTTTCAATGAGCAGTTCTTC. It yields the protein CAWSATFNEQFF. The chain recombines TRBV30 with TRBJ2-1; D remains ambiguous. CDR1 and CDR2 (germline): GTSNPN, SVGIG (reference sequence). V was shortened by 1 base and J by 6 bases, with 7 bases between the two germline ends. The CDR3 contains 12 residues.

This clone has a handful of counts. This sequence joins TRBV5-6 and TRBJ2-7, with unresolved D. The CDR3 contains 14 residues. Germline CDR1 is SGHDT and CDR2 is YYEEEE. The germline V and J ends were trimmed by 3 bases and 5 bases, with 15 bases remaining between them. CDR3 amino acids: CASSWSSVEDEQYF. The DNA of the CDR3 is TGTGCCAGCAGCTGGTCGTCAGTTGAAGACGAGCAGTACTTC.

V is TRBV30 and J is TRBJ1-6, with unresolved D. Per the germline V gene, CDR1 is GTSNPN and CDR2 is SVGIG (reference sequence). This CDR3 is 13 amino acids long. The V end was cut by 4 bases, the J end by 10 bases, with 14 bases between. CDR3 DNA sequence: TGTGCCTGGACCGAAGGTCTGGGGTCACCCCTCCACTTT. It codes for CAWTEGLGSPLHF.

Of note for this clone: The same CDR3 is also encoded by other DNA sequences in this sample. The V gene is TRBV6-5, the J gene TRBJ1-6; D not resolved. The CDR3 loop spans 16 amino acids. Germline CDR1 MNHEY, CDR2 SVGAGI. Trimming pared 0 bases from V and 0 bases from J, leaving 6 bases between. The CDR3 DNA sequence: TGTGCCAGCAGTTACTCCGGGAGCTCCTATAATTCACCCCTCCACTTT. Its protein product is CASSYSGSSYNSPLHF.

The chain combines TRBV7-9 with TRBJ2-4, with D maybe TRBD1 (5 bases). The CDR3 runs 13 residues. The V end lost 4 bases, the J end lost 8 bases, and 12 bases lay between the germline ends. Germline-derived CDR1 and CDR2 are SEHNR and FQNEAQ (reference sequence). The CDR3 loop is CASSSWGADIQYF. CDR3 in DNA: TGTGCCAGCAGCTCGTGGGGCGCGGACATTCAGTACTTC.

The CDR3 bases are TGTGCCAGCAGTGAAAGGGGCGGGAGAAGCACAGATACGCAGTATTTT. It codes for CASSERGGRSTDTQYF. This chain connects TRBV6-1 to TRBJ2-3; 7 bases are a match to TRBD2. There are 16 residues in the CDR3. The V gene's germline CDR1 is MNHNS and CDR2 SASEGT. J lost 0 bases, V lost 2 bases, and 5 bases had no gene match.

This clone showed up just a few times. Additional DNA sequences in this sample encode the identical CDR3. The V call is TRBV19, the J call TRBJ2-2; D uncertain. Trimming took 6 bases from V and 3 from J, leaving 11 bases between them. Germline loops: CDR1 LNHDA, CDR2 SQIVND (reference sequence). This CDR3 is 14 amino acids long. CDR3 sequence (DNA): TGTGCCAGTAGCCGAGACACGCACACCGGGGAGCTGTTTTTT. Protein: CASSRDTHTGELFF.

This clone was detected only a few times. The chain links TRBV14 to TRBJ1-4, with 7 bases identical to TRBD1. Trimming took 4 bases from V and 9 from J; bases not matched to a gene: 14. CDR1 and CDR2 from the germline V gene are SGHDN and FVKESK. CDR3 size: 16 residues. The CDR3 spells CASSPLRQGGEKKLFF. CDR3 nucleotide sequence: TGTGCCAGCAGCCCCCTACGGCAGGGGGGGGAAAAAAAACTGTTTTTT.

This clone showed up just a few times. V and J are TRBV19 and TRBJ1-3, with a weak D call TRBD1 (5 bases). Per germline, CDR1 LNHDA and CDR2 SQIVND (reference sequence). V gave up 8 bases and J gave up 0 bases, with 14 bases separating them. The CDR3 sequence is 15 residues long. CDR3 bases: TGTGCCAGTTTTCGTAGACAGCTCTCTGGAAACACCATATATTTT. This codes for CASFRRQLSGNTIYF.

The V and J genes are TRBV5-4 and TRBJ1-2; perhaps TRBD1 as D (6 bases). Germline lookup yields CDR1 SGHNT and CDR2 YYREEE (reference sequence). The CDR3 extends over 14 amino acids. V lost 0 bases and J 6 bases, leaving 12 bases between the germline ends. CDR3 DNA: TGTGCCAGCAGCTTGGCCAGGGGCGAGGATGGCTACACCTTC. It is translated as CASSLARGEDGYTF.

The rearrangement links TRBV10-3 to TRBJ2-1; TRBD1 matches at 9 bases. Germline-derived CDR1 and CDR2 are ENHRY and SYGVKD. CDR3 length equals 14 residues. V lost 6 bases, J lost 5 bases, and 5 bases stayed unmatched. The chain's CDR3 is CAISGDRADNEQFF. In DNA, the CDR3 is TGTGCCATCAGCGGGGACAGGGCCGACAATGAGCAGTTCTTC.

This chain uses TRBV7-9 with TRBJ2-2; D might be TRBD1 or TRBD2, each matching 5 bases. The V end was cut by 4 bases, the J end by 4 bases, with 13 bases between. The CDR3 runs 15 residues. The germline V gene encodes CDR1 SEHNR and CDR2 FQNEAQ (reference sequence). The CDR3 is CASSSLGRRTGELFF. For the CDR3, the DNA is TGTGCCAGCAGCTCCCTGGGACGGCGCACCGGGGAGCTGTTTTTT.

V is TRBV10-3 and J is TRBJ1-3, with D uncertain. The CDR3 covers 14 residues. Trimming removed 4 bases from V and 0 bases from J, with 7 bases in between. Germline CDR1 and CDR2: ENHRY and SYGVKD. The CDR3 spells CAISGDSSGNTIYF. CDR3 DNA sequence: TGTGCCATCAGTGGTGACTCCTCTGGAAACACCATATATTTT.

V gene TRBV21-1 combines with J gene TRBJ2-5. TRBV21-1 is noted as a pseudogene. The CDR3 runs 16 residues. The CDR3 region is CASSAQDHDLEETQYF. In DNA form, the CDR3 reads TGTGCCAGCAGCGCCCAGGACCATGATCTCGAAGAGACCCAGTACTTC.

The V and J genes are TRBV9 and TRBJ1-2; 10 nucleotides agree with TRBD1. The germline CDR1 and CDR2 sequences are SGDLS and YYNGEE. The ends lost 4 bases at V and 4 bases at J; junction bases unmatched: 13. CDR3 length: 17 amino acids. The CDR3 nucleotides are TGTGCCAGCAGCCCCTGGGACAGGGGTCAGGGGAGCTATGGCTACACCTTC. This gives the protein CASSPWDRGQGSYGYTF.

This clone came up once. J is TRBJ1-1 and V is TRBV6-5, with a possible D match to TRBD1 (6 bases). The ends were cut back, 6 bases at V and 0 bases at J, with 11 bases in the middle. The CDR3 sequence is 14 residues long. In germline, CDR1 is MNHEY, CDR2 SVGAGI. The CDR3 reads CASRNREVNTEAFF. The CDR3 region has the DNA TGTGCCAGCAGGAACAGGGAGGTGAACACTGAAGCTTTCTTT.

The CDR3 sequence is CASSPWPSSGGTDTQYF. CDR3 bases: TGTGCCAGCAGCCCCTGGCCCAGCTCAGGGGGCACAGATACGCAGTATTTT. The gene calls are TRBV7-9 and TRBJ2-3; D might be TRBD1 (6 bases). CDR1 is SEHNR and CDR2 is FQNEAQ in the germline V gene (reference sequence). Trimming shortened V by 5 bases and J by 1 base, and 19 bases separated the two germline ends. The length of the CDR3 is 17 residues.